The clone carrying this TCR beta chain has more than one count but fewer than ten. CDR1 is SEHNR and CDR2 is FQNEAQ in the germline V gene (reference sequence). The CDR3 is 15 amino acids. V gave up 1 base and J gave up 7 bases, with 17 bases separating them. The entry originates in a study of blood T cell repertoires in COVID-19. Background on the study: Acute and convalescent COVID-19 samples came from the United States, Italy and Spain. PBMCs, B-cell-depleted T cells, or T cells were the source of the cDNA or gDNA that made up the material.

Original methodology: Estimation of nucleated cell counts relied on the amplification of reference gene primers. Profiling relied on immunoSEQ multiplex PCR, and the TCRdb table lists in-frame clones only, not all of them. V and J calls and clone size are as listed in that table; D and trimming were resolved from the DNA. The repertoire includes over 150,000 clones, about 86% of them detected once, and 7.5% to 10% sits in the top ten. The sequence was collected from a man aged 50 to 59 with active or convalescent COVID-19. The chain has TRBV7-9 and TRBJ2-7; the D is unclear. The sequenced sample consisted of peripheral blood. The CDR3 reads CASSLEGQLKKEQYF. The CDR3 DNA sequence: TGTGCCAGCAGCTTAGAAGGCCAACTAAAAAAGGAGCAGTACTTC.